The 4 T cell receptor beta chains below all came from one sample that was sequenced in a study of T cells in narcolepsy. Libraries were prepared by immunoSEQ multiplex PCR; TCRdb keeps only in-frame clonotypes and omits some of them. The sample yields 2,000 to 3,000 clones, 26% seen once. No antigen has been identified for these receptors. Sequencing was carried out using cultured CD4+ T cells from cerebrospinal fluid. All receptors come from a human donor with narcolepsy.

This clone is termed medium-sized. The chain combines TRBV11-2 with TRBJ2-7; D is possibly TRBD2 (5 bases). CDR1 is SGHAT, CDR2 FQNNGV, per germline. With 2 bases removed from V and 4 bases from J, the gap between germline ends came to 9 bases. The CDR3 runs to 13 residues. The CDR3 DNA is TGTGCCAGCAGCTTAATTGGGAGATACGAGCAGTACTTC. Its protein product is CASSLIGRYEQYF.

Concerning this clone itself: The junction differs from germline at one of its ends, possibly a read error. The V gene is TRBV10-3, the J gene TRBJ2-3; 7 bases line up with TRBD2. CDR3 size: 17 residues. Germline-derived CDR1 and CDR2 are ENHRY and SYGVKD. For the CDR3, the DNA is TGTCCCATCAGTGAGTCGGGGGGAGGTAGTGGTCAAGATACGCAGTATTTT. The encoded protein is CPISESGGGSGQDTQYF.

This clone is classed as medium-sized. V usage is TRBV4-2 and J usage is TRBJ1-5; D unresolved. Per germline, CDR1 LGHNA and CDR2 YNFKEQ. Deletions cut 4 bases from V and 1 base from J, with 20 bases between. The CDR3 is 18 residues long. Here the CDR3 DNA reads TGTGCCAGCAGCCTTCGTCTGTCTCAGGTGGGAAGCAATCAGCCCCAGCATTTT. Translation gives CASSLRLSQVGSNQPQHF.

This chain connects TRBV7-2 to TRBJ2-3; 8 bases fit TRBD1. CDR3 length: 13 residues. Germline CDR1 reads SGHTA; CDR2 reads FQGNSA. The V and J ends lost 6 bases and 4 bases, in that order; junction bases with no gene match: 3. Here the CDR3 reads CASRQGQADTQYF. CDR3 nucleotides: TGTGCCAGCAGACAGGGACAGGCAGATACGCAGTATTTT.